A single TCR beta chain is shown here with its context. Its antigen is still unknown. The data were obtained in a study of T cell repertoires in cytomegalovirus infection. Points from the study as a whole: HLA-C-restricted CMV clonotypes gave the most frequent clonotype in two of eight donors.

TCRdb itself ran the reads through MiXCR, one entry per CDR3 protein. Altogether under 150,000 distinct CDR3 sequences are present, roughly a quarter being singletons, with the ten largest covering 34%. Sample: PBMCs, sequenced either directly or after in vitro stimulation (not recorded which). The sequence came from a human donor in good health (CMV status not recorded). Some clones in this sample may be carry-over from other donors' samples.

CDR3 residues: CASSPGGDYPQHF. DNA of the CDR3: TGTGCCAGCAGCCCTGGGGGGGATTATCCCCAGCATTTT. The chain recombines TRBV11-2 with TRBJ1-5, with D perhaps TRBD1 (5 bases). Trimming removed 5 bases from V and 10 bases from J, with 15 bases in between. Germline CDR1 and CDR2: SGHAT and FQNNGV. The CDR3 runs 13 residues.